The source of this TCR beta chain is a study of T cell changes during pregnancy in multiple sclerosis. This table comes from immunoSEQ multiplex PCR, and its TCRdb copy is limited to in-frame clones, with some not included. This sample has about 41,000 clones; 90% occur once, and the top ten carry 6.5% to 7.5%. Germline V CDR1 and CDR2: SGHDT, YYEEEE. This CDR3 has 16 amino acids. V dropped 4 bases and J dropped 2; count of bases not matched to a gene: 4. The specimen comprised CD8+ T cells from peripheral blood mononuclear cells, sampled in the third trimester of pregnancy. The chain employs TRBV5-6 and TRBJ2-2; TRBD2 matches at 11 bases. The sequence derives from a female donor with multiple sclerosis, enrolled in a pregnancy study. CDR3 DNA: TGTGCCAGCAGCCGCCTAGCGGGGGGAAACACCGGGGAGCTGTTTTTT. The encoded protein is CASSRLAGGNTGELFF.